This T cell receptor (beta chain) was captured by sequencing in a study of T cell responses to AZD1222 COVID-19 vaccine. Study at large: Second-dose intervals of approximately 4 or approximately 12 weeks were pooled. Overall study findings and caveats: Of the AZD1222 recipients, only 5 or 6 were seropositive at baseline. Sampled repertoires all dated from after the peak T cell response. As reported, nearly half of all spike-specific TCRs target variant regions that are unmutated.

Trimming removed 3 bases from V and 8 bases from J; junction bases left unmatched: 3. Looked up from germline, CDR1 is SGHTA and CDR2 is FQGNSA. The CDR3 totals 14 residues. The sample holds one count of this clone. Its antigen is unidentified. Here immunoSEQ multiplex PCR was the method, and the copy in TCRdb shows in-frame clones only, minus some. Among 55,000 to 80,000 clones, 76% were seen once, and the ten largest hold around an eighth. This chain uses TRBV7-2 with TRBJ2-1; 11 positions agree with TRBD2. This receptor was taken from an adult in good health. The material sequenced was peripheral blood, taken on day 0 of AZD1222 vaccination. DNA for the CDR3: TGTGCCAGCAGCTTGGGACTAGCGGACTATGAGCAGTTCTTC. Its translation: CASSLGLADYEQFF.